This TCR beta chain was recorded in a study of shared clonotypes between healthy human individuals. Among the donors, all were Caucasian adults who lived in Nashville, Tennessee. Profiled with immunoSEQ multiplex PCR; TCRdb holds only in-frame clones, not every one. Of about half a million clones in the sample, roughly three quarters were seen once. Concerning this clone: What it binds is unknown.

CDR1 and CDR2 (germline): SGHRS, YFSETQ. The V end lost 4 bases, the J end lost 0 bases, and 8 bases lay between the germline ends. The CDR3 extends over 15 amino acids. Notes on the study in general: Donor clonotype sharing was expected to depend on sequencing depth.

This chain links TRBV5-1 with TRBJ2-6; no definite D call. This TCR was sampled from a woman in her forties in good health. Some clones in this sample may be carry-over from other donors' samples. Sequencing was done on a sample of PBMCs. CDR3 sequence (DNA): TGCGCCAGCAGCCTTTCAAGCTCTGGGGCCAACGTCCTGACTTTC. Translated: CASSLSSSGANVLTF.